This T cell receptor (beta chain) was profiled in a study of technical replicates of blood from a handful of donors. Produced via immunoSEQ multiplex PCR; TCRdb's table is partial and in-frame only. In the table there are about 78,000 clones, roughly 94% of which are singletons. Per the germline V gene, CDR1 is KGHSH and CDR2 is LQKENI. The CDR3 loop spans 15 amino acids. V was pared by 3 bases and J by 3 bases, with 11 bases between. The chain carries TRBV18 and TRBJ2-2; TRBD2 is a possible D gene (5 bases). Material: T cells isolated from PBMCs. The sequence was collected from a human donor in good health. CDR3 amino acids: CASSPGITDTGELFF. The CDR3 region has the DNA TGTGCCAGCTCACCCGGGATAACAGACACCGGGGAGCTGTTTTTT. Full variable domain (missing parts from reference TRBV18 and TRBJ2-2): NAGVMQNPRHLVRRRGQEARLRCSPMKGHSHVYWYRQLPEEGLKFMVYLQKENIIDESGMPKERFSAEFPKEGPSILRIQQVVRGDSAAYFCASSPGITDTGELFFGEGSRLTVL.